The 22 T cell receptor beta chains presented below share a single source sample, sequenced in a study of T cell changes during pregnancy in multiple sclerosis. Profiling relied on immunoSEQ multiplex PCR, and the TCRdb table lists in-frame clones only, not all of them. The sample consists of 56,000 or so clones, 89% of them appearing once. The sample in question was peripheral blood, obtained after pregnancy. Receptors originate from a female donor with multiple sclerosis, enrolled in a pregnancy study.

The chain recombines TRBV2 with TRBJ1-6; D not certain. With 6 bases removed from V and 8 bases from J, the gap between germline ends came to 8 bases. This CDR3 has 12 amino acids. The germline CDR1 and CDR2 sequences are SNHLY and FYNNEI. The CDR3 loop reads CASRDGYSPLHF. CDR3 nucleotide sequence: TGTGCCAGCAGAGACGGGTATTCACCCCTCCACTTT.

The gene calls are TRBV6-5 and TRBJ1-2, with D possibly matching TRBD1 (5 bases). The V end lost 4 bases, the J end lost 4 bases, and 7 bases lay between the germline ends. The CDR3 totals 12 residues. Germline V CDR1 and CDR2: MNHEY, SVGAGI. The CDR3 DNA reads TGTGCCAGCAGTTTAGACAGCTATGGCTACACCTTC. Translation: CASSLDSYGYTF.

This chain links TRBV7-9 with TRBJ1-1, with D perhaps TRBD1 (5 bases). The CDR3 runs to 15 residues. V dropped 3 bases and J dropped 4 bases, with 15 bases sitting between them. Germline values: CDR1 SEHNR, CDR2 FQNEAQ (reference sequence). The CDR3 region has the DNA TGTGCCAGCAGCTTGGACAATTTGCGTAGCACTGAAGCTTTCTTT. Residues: CASSLDNLRSTEAFF.

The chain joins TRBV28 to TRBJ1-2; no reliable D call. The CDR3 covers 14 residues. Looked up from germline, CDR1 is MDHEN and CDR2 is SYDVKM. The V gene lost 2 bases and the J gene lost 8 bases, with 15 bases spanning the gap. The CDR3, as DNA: TGTGCCAGCAGTTTAGGCCCCCGGGGTCTAGGCTACACCTTC. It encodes CASSLGPRGLGYTF.

The CDR3 sequence is CASSYSFAGNTIYF. The CDR3 DNA reads TGTGCCAGCAGTTACTCGTTCGCTGGAAACACCATATATTTT. The chain has TRBV6-6 and TRBJ1-3, with D unclear. Trimming took 0 bases from V and 2 from J, leaving 5 bases between them. This CDR3 is 14 amino acids long. Germline V lookup: CDR1 MNHNY, CDR2 SVGAGI (reference sequence).

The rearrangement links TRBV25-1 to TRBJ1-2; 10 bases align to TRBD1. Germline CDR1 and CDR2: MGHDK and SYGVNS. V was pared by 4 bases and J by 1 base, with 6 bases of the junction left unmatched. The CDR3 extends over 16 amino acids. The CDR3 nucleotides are TGTGCCAGCAGTGGGCCGGGACAGGGGATTAACTATGGCTACACCTTC. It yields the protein CASSGPGQGINYGYTF.

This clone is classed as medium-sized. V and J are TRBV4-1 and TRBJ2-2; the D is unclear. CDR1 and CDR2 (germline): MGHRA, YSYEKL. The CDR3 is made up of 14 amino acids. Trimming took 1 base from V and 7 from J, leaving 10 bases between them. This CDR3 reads CASSQVPTGGELFF. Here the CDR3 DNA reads TGCGCCAGCAGCCAAGTGCCGACTGGCGGGGAGCTGTTTTTT.

In nucleotides, the CDR3 is TGTGCCAGCAGCCTACAGGGGGCGTCCCTCAATCAGCCCCAGCATTTT. Its protein product is CASSLQGASLNQPQHF. The chain recombines TRBV7-2 with TRBJ1-5, with 9 positions matching TRBD1. V was clipped by 5 bases and J by 3 bases; unmatched bases: 8. This CDR3 region has 16 residues. In germline, CDR1 is SGHTA, CDR2 FQGNSA.

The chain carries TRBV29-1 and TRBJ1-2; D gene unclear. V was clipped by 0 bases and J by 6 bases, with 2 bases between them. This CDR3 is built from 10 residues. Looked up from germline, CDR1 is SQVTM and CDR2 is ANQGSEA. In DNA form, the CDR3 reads TGCAGCGTTGAAGACAATGGCTACACCTTC. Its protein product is CSVEDNGYTF.

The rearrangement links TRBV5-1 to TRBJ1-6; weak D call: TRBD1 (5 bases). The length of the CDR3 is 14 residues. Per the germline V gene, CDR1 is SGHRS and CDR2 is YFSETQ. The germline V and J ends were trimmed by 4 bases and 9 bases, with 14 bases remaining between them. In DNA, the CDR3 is TGCGCCAGCAGCGGGGACTACGGAGGTTCACCCCTCCACTTT. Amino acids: CASSGDYGGSPLHF. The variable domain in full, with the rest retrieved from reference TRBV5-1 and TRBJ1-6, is KAGVTQTPRYLIKTRGQQVTLSCSPISGHRSVSWYQQTPGQGLQFLFEYFSETQRNKGNFPGRFSGRQFSNSRSEMNVSTLELGDSALYLCASSGDYGGSPLHFGNGTRLTVT.

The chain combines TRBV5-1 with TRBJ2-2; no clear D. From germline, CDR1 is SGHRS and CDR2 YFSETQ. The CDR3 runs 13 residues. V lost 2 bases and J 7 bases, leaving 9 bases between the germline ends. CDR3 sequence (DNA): TGCGCCAGCAGCTTCGGTGTTGGCGGGGAGCTGTTTTTT. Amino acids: CASSFGVGGELFF.

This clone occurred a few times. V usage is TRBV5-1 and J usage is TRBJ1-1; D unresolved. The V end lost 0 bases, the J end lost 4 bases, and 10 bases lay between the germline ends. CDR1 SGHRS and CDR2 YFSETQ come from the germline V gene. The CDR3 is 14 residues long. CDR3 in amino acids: CASSLEMSSTEAFF. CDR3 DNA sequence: TGCGCCAGCAGCTTGGAAATGTCCAGCACTGAAGCTTTCTTT.

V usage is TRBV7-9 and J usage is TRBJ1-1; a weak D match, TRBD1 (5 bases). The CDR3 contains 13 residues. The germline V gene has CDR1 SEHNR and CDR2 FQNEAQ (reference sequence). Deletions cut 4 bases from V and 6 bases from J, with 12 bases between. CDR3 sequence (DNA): TGTGCCAGCAGCTCCGGGACTCGACCTGAAGCTTTCTTT. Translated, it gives CASSSGTRPEAFF.

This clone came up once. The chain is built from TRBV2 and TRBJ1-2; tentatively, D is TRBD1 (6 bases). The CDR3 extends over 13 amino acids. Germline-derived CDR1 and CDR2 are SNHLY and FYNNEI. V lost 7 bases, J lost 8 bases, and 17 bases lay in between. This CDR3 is CASTSLPGVGYTF. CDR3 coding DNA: TGTGCCAGCACTTCCCTGCCAGGGGTCGGCTACACCTTC. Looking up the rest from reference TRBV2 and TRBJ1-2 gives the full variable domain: EPEVTQTPSHQVTQMGQEVILRCVPISNHLYFYWYRQILGQKVEFLVSFYNNEISEKSEIFDDQFSVERPDGSNFTLKIRSTKLEDSAMYFCASTSLPGVGYTFGSGTRLTVV.

The CDR3 is CASSLAGQAYSPLHF. CDR3 coding DNA: TGTGCCAGCAGCTTAGCTGGACAGGCCTATTCACCCCTCCACTTT. The V call is TRBV7-9, the J call TRBJ1-6; 7 bases map to TRBD1. Germline V lookup: CDR1 SEHNR, CDR2 FQNEAQ (reference sequence). V lost 0 bases, J lost 8 bases, and 4 bases stayed unmatched. This CDR3 has 15 amino acids.

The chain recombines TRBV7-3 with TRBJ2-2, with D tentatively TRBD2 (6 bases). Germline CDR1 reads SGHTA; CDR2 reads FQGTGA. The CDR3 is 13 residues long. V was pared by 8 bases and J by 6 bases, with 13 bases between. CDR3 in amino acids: CASSPSGAGELFF. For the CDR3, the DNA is TGTGCCAGCTCCCCCTCGGGGGCCGGGGAGCTGTTTTTT.

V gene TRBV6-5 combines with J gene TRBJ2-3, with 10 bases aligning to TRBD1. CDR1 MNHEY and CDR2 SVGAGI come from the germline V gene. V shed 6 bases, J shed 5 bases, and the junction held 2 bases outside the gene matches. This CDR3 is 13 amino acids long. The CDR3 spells CASRRTGGDTQYF. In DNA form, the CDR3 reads TGTGCCAGCAGACGGACAGGGGGAGATACGCAGTATTTT.

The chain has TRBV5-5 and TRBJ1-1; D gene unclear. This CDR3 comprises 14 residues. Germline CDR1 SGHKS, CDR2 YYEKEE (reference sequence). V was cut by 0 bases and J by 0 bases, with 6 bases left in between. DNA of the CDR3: TGTGCCAGCAGCTTGGCCCCGTTGAACACTGAAGCTTTCTTT. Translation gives CASSLAPLNTEAFF.

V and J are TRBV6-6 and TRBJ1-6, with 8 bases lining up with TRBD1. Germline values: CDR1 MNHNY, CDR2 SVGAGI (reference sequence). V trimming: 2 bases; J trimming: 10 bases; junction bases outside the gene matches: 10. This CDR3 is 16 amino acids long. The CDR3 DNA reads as TGTGCCAGCAGTTACAACCAGGGGGCGGCGGGGTCACCCCTCCACTTT. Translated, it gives CASSYNQGAAGSPLHF.

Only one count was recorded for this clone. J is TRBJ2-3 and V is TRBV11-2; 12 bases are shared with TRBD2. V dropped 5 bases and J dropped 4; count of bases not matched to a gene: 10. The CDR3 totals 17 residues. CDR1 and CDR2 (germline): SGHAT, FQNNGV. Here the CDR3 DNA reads TGTGCCAGCAGCCCACAAGGACTAGCGGGGAGGGCAGATACGCAGTATTTT. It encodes CASSPQGLAGRADTQYF.

The DNA for the CDR3 is TGTGCCAGCAGCTTAATGGGGACAACAGATACGCAGTATTTT. Translated, it gives CASSLMGTTDTQYF. The chain employs TRBV7-3 and TRBJ2-3; a weak D match, TRBD1 (6 bases). With 1 base removed from V and 3 bases from J, the gap between germline ends came to 8 bases. CDR1 and CDR2 (germline): SGHTA, FQGTGA. The CDR3 loop spans 14 amino acids.

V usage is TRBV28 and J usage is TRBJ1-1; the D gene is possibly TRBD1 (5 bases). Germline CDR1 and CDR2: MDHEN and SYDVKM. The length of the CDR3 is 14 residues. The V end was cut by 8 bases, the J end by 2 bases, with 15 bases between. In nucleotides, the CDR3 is TGTGCCAGCGGGGGGATTTATATAAACACTGAAGCTTTCTTT. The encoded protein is CASGGIYINTEAFF.